The T cell receptor (beta chain) described here comes from a study of cytomegalovirus exposure and HLA in healthy donors. Germline CDR1 SEHNR, CDR2 FQNEAQ (reference sequence). V lost 5 bases and J 6 bases, leaving 11 bases between the germline ends. The CDR3 spans 12 residues. Use of 60 Vbeta and 13 Jbeta primers characterized the PCR. The data were produced by immunoSEQ multiplex PCR, yet TCRdb's version contains in-frame clones alone and is incomplete. The sample has around 170,000 clones, roughly 80% seen once; the top ten hold 1.3%. Points from the study as a whole: Some V segments, TRBV6-2 and TRBV6-3 among them, were indistinguishable and were therefore excluded. Associated with cytomegalovirus, according to the listing, were some 180 TCR beta chains.

With respect to this clone: Its antigen remains unidentified.

The chain employs TRBV7-9 and TRBJ2-7, with D perhaps TRBD1 (5 bases). Source material: PBMCs. This clonotype originated in a man in his fifties or sixties in good health and CMV-seropositive. CDR3 sequence (DNA): TGTGCCAGCAGCCTCACAGGACCCGAGCAGTACTTC. Amino acids: CASSLTGPEQYF.